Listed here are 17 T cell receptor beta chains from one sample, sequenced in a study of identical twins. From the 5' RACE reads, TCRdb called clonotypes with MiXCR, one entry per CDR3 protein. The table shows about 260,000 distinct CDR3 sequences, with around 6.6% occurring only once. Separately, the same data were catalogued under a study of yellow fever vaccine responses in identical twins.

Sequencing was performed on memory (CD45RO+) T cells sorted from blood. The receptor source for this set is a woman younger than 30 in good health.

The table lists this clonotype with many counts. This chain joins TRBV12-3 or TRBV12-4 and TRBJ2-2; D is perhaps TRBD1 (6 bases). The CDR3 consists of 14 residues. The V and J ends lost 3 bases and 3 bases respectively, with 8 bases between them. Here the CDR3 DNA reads TGTGCCAGCAGTTTTGGGACATACACCGGGGAGCTGTTTTTT. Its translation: CASSFGTYTGELFF.

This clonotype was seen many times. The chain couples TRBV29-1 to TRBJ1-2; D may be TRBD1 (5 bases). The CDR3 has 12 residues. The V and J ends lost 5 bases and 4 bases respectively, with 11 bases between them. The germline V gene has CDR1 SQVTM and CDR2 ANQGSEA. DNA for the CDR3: TGCAGCGTTAGTGGGGCGAGCTATGGCTACACCTTC. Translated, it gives CSVSGASYGYTF.

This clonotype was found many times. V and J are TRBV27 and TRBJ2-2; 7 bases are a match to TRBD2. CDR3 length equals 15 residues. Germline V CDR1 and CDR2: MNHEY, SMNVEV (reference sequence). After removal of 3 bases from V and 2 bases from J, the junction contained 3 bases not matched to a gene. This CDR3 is CASSLGTTNTGELFF. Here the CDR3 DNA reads TGTGCCAGCAGTTTGGGGACTACTAACACCGGGGAGCTGTTTTTT.

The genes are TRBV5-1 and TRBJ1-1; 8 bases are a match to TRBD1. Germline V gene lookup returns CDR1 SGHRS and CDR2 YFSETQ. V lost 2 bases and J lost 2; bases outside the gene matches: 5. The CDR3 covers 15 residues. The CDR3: CASSLGTGPNTEAFF. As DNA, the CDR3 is TGCGCCAGCAGCTTAGGGACAGGACCTAACACTGAAGCTTTCTTT.

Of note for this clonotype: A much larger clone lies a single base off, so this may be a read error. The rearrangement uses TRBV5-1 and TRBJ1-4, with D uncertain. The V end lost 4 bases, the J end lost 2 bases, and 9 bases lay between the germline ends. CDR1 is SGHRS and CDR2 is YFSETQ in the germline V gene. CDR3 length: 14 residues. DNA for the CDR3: TGCGCCAGCAGCGTGGCGGCGACTAATGAAAAACTGTTTTTT. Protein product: CASSVAATNEKLFF.

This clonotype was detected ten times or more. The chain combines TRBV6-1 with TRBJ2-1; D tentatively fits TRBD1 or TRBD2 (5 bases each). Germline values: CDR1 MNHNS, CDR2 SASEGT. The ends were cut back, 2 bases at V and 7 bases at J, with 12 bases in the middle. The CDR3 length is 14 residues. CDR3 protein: CASSEFKWGNEQFF. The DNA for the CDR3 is TGTGCCAGCAGTGAATTCAAGTGGGGGAATGAGCAGTTCTTC.

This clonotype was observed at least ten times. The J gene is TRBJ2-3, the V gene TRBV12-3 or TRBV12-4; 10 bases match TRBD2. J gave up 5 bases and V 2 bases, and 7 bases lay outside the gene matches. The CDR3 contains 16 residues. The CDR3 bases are TGTGCCAGCAGTTTAAGGCTAGCGGGGGTTAAAGATACGCAGTATTTT. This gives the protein CASSLRLAGVKDTQYF.

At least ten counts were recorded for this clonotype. CDR3 in amino acids: CASSPYKLNTEAFF. The CDR3 DNA sequence: TGTGCCAGCAGTCCCTACAAGTTGAACACTGAAGCTTTCTTT. The genes are TRBV28 and TRBJ1-1, with unresolved D. There are 14 residues in the CDR3. Germline V gives CDR1 MDHEN, CDR2 SYDVKM. The V and J ends lost 5 bases and 0 bases respectively, with 10 bases between them.

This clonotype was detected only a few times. The CDR3 region is CASRRVSNYGYTF. In DNA, the CDR3 is TGTGCCAGCAGGCGGGTATCTAACTATGGCTACACCTTC. The V and J genes are TRBV2 and TRBJ1-2, with D uncertain. Germline CDR1 and CDR2: SNHLY and FYNNEI. This CDR3 has 13 residues. V lost 6 bases and J lost 0, with 8 bases in between.

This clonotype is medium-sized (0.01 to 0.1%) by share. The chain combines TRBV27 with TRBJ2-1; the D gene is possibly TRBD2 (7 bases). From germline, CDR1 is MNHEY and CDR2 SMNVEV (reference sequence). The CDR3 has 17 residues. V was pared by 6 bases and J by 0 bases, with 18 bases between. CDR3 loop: CASSPGGGPSSYNEQFF. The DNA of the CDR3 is TGTGCCAGCAGCCCTGGGGGGGGCCCCAGCTCCTACAATGAGCAGTTCTTC.

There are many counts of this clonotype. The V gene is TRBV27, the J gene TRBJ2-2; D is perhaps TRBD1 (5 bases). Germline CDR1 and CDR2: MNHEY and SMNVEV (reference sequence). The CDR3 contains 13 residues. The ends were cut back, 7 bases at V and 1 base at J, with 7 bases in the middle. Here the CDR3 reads CASTGQNTGELFF. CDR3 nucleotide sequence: TGTGCCAGCACAGGACAGAACACCGGGGAGCTGTTTTTT.

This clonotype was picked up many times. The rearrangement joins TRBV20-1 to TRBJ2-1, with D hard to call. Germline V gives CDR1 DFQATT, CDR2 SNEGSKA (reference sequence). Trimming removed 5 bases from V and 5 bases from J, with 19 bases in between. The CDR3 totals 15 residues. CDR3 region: CSARRTDQTNNEQFF. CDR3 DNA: TGCAGTGCTCGAAGGACGGATCAAACCAACAATGAGCAGTTCTTC.

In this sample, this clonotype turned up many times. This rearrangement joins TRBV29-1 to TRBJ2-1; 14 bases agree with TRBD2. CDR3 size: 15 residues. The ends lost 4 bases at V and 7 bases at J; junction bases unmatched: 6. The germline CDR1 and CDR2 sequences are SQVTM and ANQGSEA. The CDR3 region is CSVGGGTSGSNEQFF. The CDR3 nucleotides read TGCAGCGTTGGGGGAGGGACTAGCGGGAGTAATGAGCAGTTCTTC.

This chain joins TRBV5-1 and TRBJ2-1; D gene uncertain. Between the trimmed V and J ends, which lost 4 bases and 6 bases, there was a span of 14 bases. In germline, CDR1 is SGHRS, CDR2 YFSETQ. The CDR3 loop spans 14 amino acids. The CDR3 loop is CASSPDWVGNEQFF. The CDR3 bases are TGCGCCAGCAGCCCTGACTGGGTCGGCAATGAGCAGTTCTTC.

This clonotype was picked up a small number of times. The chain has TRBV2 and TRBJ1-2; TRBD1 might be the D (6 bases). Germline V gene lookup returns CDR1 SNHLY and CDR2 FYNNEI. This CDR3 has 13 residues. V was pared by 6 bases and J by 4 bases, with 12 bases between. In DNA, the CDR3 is TGTGCCAGCAGACAGGGCGCATCCTATGGCTACACCTTC. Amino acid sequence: CASRQGASYGYTF.

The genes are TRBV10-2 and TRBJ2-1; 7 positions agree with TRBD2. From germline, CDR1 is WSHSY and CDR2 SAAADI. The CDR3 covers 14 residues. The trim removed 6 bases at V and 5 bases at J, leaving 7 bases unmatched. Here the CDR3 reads CASRESGNHNEQFF. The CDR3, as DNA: TGCGCCAGCAGAGAAAGCGGGAACCACAATGAGCAGTTCTTC.

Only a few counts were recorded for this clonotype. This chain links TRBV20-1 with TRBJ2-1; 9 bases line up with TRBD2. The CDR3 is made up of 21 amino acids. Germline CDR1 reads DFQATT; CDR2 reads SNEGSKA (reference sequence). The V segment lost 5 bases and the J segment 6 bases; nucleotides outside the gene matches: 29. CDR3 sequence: CSALPFTGKTRLAGVTNEQFF. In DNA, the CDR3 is TGCAGTGCTCTCCCCTTCACGGGGAAGACACGCTTAGCGGGAGTAACCAATGAGCAGTTCTTC.